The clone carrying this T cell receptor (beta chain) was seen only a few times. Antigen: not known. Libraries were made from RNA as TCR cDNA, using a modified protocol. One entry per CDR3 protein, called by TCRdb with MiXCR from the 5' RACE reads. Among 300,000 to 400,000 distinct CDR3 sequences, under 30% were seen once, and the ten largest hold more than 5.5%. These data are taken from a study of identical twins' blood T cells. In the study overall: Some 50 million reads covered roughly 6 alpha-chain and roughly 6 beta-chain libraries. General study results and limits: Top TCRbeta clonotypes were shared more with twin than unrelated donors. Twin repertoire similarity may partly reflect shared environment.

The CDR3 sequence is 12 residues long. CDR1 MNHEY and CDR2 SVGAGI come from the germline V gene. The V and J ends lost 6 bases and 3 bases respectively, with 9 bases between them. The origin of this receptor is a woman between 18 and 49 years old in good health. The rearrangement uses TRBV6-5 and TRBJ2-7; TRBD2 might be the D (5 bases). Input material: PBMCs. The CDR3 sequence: CASRSSYYEQYF. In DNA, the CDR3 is TGTGCCAGCAGGTCTAGCTACTACGAGCAGTACTTC.